Presented here are 3 T cell receptor beta chains from one specimen sequenced in a study of identical twins. One entry per CDR3 protein results from TCRdb running MiXCR on the 5' RACE reads. The sample records over 200,000 distinct CDR3 sequences, roughly 9.4% being singletons. Sequenced: memory (CD45RO+) T cells sorted from blood. All receptors derive from a woman in her late teens or twenties in good health.

The chain carries TRBV10-3 and TRBJ2-7; the D is unclear. CDR3 length: 12 amino acids. Trimming cost V 5 bases and J 6 bases, with 11 bases left between them. CDR1 is ENHRY and CDR2 is SYGVKD in the germline V gene. CDR3 loop: CAISPRLVEQYF. The DNA for the CDR3 is TGTGCCATCAGTCCACGACTGGTCGAGCAGTACTTC.

V usage is TRBV14 and J usage is TRBJ2-3; D may be TRBD1 or TRBD2 (5 bases each). In germline, CDR1 is SGHDN, CDR2 FVKESK. V lost 1 base, J lost 0 bases, and 8 bases lay in between. This CDR3 has 15 amino acids. The CDR3 region has the DNA TGTGCCAGCAGCCAAGTTGGGGGAAGCACAGATACGCAGTATTTT. Translation gives CASSQVGGSTDTQYF.

This clonotype was detected ten times or more. The chain uses TRBV12-3 or TRBV12-4 and TRBJ2-3; no definite D call. The CDR3 runs 13 residues. V dropped 1 base and J dropped 6 bases, with 8 bases sitting between them. The CDR3 reads CASSLGAYDTQYF. The CDR3 nucleotides read TGTGCCAGCAGTTTAGGGGCTTACGATACGCAGTATTTT.